This T cell receptor (beta chain) was profiled in a study of blood T cell repertoires in COVID-19. The V and J ends lost 3 bases and 2 bases respectively, with 8 bases between them. This CDR3 spans 13 amino acids. Germline V lookup: CDR1 SQVTM, CDR2 ANQGSEA. Here immunoSEQ multiplex PCR was the method, and the copy in TCRdb shows in-frame clones only, minus some. The sample has about 140,000 clones, 70% to 90% seen once. This TCR was recovered from a man between 50 and 59 years old with acute or convalescent COVID-19. The material sequenced was peripheral blood. The V and J genes are TRBV29-1 and TRBJ2-1; D is undetermined. The DNA for the CDR3 is TGCAGCGTTGATGTAGCCCCCTACAATGAGCAGTTCTTC. Its translation: CSVDVAPYNEQFF.